Listed below are T cell receptor beta chains from one sample, sequenced in a study of STAT5B mutations in CD4+ large granular lymphocyte leukemia. The method was immunoSEQ multiplex PCR; TCRdb's version includes in-frame clones alone and lacks a portion of them. The table records fewer than 35,000 clones, about three quarters of them present only once. Input material: CD4+ T cells from blood buffy coats. These receptor sequences come from a human donor in good health. Both conserved end residues are part of each CDR3. A D gene is named only where the DNA matches it firmly. Clone size is stated in some rows and not others, as once, few, many or a class when expanded.

j_gene | abundance | d_gene | v_gene | CDR3nt | CDR3aa
TRBJ2-7 | . | . | TRBV21-1 | TGTGCCAGCAGCAAAGTAGGCGACGAGCAGTACTTC | CASSKVGDEQYF
TRBJ2-1 | . | TRBD2 | TRBV7-3 | TGTGCCAGCAGCTTAGCGGGAGGACCCTACAATGAGCAGTTCTTC | CASSLAGGPYNEQFF
TRBJ1-1 | . | TRBD1 | TRBV7-2 | TGTGCCAGCAGTCCAACCGGGACAGAACCGAACACTGAAGCTTTCTTT | CASSPTGTEPNTEAFF
TRBJ2-3 | . | . | TRBV2 | TGTGCCAGCGGACAGACCCTTAGCACAGATACGCAGTATTTT | CASGQTLSTDTQYF
TRBJ1-2 | . | . | TRBV5-6 | TGTGCCAGCAGCCTCGACAGAGCTAACTATGGCTACACCTTC | CASSLDRANYGYTF
TRBJ2-5 | . | . | TRBV6-1 | TGTGCCAGCAGTGACATCGGGGGTTCCCTAAAAGAGACCCAGTACTTC | CASSDIGGSLKETQYF
TRBJ1-4 | . | . | TRBV29-1 | TGCAGCGTTACGATGAATGAAAAACTGTTTTTT | CSVTMNEKLFF
TRBJ2-1 | . | . | TRBV7-9 | TGTGCCAGCAGCTTAGGGACGGCTCCCTACAATGAGCAGTTCTTC | CASSLGTAPYNEQFF
TRBJ2-2 | . | TRBD2 | TRBV11-2 | TGTGCCAGCAGCTTAGTTTCGGCGGGGGGTACCGGGGAGCTGTTTTTT | CASSLVSAGGTGELFF
TRBJ2-3 | . | . | TRBV23-1 | TGCGCCAGCGCCAAGGGGGGAGGGGCCCCTACCCTCACAGATACGCAGTATTTT | CASAKGGGAPTLTDTQYF
TRBJ2-1 | . | TRBD2 | TRBV7-9 | TGTGCCAGCAGCCATTTAGCGGGCCTCTCCTACAATGAGCAGTTCTTC | CASSHLAGLSYNEQFF
TRBJ1-2 | . | . | TRBV19 | TGTGCCAGTAGTATGAAAAGGGAACCCTATTATGGCTACACCTTC | CASSMKREPYYGYTF
TRBJ2-3 | . | TRBD2 | TRBV7-9 | TGTGTACTGACTAGCGGGAGAGTAGATACGCAGTATTTT | CVLTSGRVDTQYF
TRBJ1-5 | few | . | TRBV18 | TGTGCCAGCTCACCCGATGATCAGCCCCAGCATTTT | CASSPDDQPQHF
TRBJ2-1 | . | TRBD2 | TRBV7-8 | TGTGCCAGCAGCATACTAGCGGGGGTGGCCTATGAGCAGTTCTTC | CASSILAGVAYEQFF